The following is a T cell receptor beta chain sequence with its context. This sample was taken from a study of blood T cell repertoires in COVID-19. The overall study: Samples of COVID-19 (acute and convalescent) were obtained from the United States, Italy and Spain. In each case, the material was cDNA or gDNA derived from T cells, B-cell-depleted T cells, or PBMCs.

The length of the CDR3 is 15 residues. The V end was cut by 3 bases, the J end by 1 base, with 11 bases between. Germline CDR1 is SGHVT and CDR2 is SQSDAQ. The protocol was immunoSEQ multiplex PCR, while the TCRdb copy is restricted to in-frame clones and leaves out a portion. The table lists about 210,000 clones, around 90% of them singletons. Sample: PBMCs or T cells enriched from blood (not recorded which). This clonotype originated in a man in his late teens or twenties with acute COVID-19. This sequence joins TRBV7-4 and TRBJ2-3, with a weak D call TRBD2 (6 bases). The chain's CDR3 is CASSFCGGGTDTQYF. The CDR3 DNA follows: TGTGCCAGCAGCTTCTGCGGAGGGGGCACAGATACGCAGTATTTT.